The 22 T cell receptor beta chains below come from one sample, sequenced in a study of technical replicates of blood from several donors. The repertoire was sequenced with immunoSEQ multiplex PCR; TCRdb's copy has only in-frame clones and lacks some. Among some 94,000 clones listed, 96% were seen once. Sequencing was done on a sample of T cells isolated from PBMCs. The receptors were gathered from a human donor in good health.

The gene calls are TRBV18 and TRBJ1-3; tentatively, D is TRBD1 (6 bases). V lost 3 bases to trimming and J lost 0 bases, with 12 bases between them. This CDR3 region has 16 residues. The germline CDR1 and CDR2 sequences are KGHSH and LQKENI. The CDR3 nucleotides read TGTGCCAGCTCACCCGGGACATCCTACTCTGGAAACACCATATATTTT. It codes for CASSPGTSYSGNTIYF.

The chain links TRBV19 to TRBJ2-7, with 7 bases matching TRBD1. The CDR3 loop spans 14 amino acids. Germline V gene lookup returns CDR1 LNHDA and CDR2 SQIVND (reference sequence). The trim removed 6 bases at V and 2 bases at J, leaving 7 bases unmatched. The CDR3 loop reads CASSLTGATYEQYF. Written as DNA, the CDR3 is TGTGCCAGTAGCCTAACAGGGGCAACCTACGAGCAGTACTTC.

The chain combines TRBV4-3 with TRBJ2-3; D might be TRBD2 (6 bases). Germline values: CDR1 LGHNA, CDR2 YSLEER. Trimming left V 0 bases short and J 1 base short, with 20 bases between. The CDR3 is made up of 19 amino acids. The CDR3 loop reads CASSQDHLFDSGGTDTQYF. The CDR3 DNA reads TGCGCCAGCAGCCAAGATCATTTATTCGATAGCGGCGGCACAGATACGCAGTATTTT.

The chain carries TRBV11-1 and TRBJ2-7; D remains unclear. This CDR3 is 14 amino acids long. CDR1 SGHAT and CDR2 FQDESV come from the germline V gene (reference sequence). The V end lost 1 base, the J end lost 5 bases, and 12 bases lay between the germline ends. CDR3 sequence (DNA): TGTGCCAGCAGCTTAGGGATAATGGGCCACGAGCAGTACTTC. This codes for CASSLGIMGHEQYF.

This clone was counted only a few times. CDR3 nucleotides: TGTGCCTGGAGTGTAGTTGGGACAGGGGGATTCTTT. This encodes CAWSVVGTGGFF. The J gene is TRBJ1-1, the V gene TRBV30; 11 positions agree with TRBD1. J gave up 14 bases and V 0 bases, and 5 bases lay outside the gene matches. Germline V gene lookup returns CDR1 GTSNPN and CDR2 SVGIG (reference sequence). The CDR3 contains 12 residues.

The CDR3 sequence is CASSYSDNNEQFF. The CDR3, as DNA: TGTGCCAGCAGTTACTCTGACAACAATGAGCAGTTCTTC. V is TRBV6-5 and J is TRBJ2-1; D is uncertain. The length of the CDR3 is 13 residues. From germline, CDR1 is MNHEY and CDR2 SVGAGI. V lost 0 bases and J 5 bases, leaving 5 bases between the germline ends.

This clone was recorded once. The rearrangement links TRBV4-1 to TRBJ2-7; 9 bases map to TRBD2. Germline values: CDR1 MGHRA, CDR2 YSYEKL. This CDR3 is built from 16 residues. V dropped 2 bases and J dropped 7; count of bases not matched to a gene: 12. The CDR3 spells CASSQIAGAPPLEQYF. In nucleotides, the CDR3 is TGCGCCAGCAGCCAAATAGCGGGAGCCCCACCATTGGAGCAGTACTTC.

The chain uses TRBV6-5 and TRBJ2-2; D call uncertain. The CDR3 runs 12 residues. In germline, CDR1 is MNHEY, CDR2 SVGAGI. V was shortened by 2 bases and J by 7 bases, with 5 bases between the two germline ends. CDR3 coding DNA: TGTGCCAGCAGTTACAGAGGCGGGGAGCTGTTTTTT. Translating it yields CASSYRGGELFF.

V and J are TRBV6-5 and TRBJ1-2; no firm D call. Trimming removed 2 bases at V and 5 bases at J, with 12 bases between. CDR3 length equals 14 residues. Per the germline V gene, CDR1 is MNHEY and CDR2 is SVGAGI. CDR3 DNA: TGTGCCAGCAGTTACAAGGGAGGAGGTTATGGCTACACCTTC. Translating gives CASSYKGGGYGYTF.

The chain recombines TRBV11-3 with TRBJ1-1, with D perhaps matching TRBD1 (6 bases). Trimming removed 3 bases at V and 0 bases at J, with 14 bases between. CDR1 SGHNT and CDR2 YENEEA come from the germline V gene. The CDR3 is 16 residues long. The CDR3 spells CASSFGTFSMNTEAFF. The DNA for the CDR3 is TGTGCCAGCAGCTTCGGGACATTTAGCATGAACACTGAAGCTTTCTTT.

A word on this clone: A read error may account for a junction end that differs from germline. The gene calls are TRBV4-1 and TRBJ2-1; 7 bases map to TRBD1. Per germline, CDR1 MGHRA and CDR2 YSYEKL. The CDR3 length is 12 residues. CDR3 sequence (DNA): TGCGCCAGCAGCCAGGTCGGAGACAGGGTGATCTTC. It yields the protein CASSQVGDRVIF.

Remarks on this clone: A junction end diverges from the germline sequence, so it may reflect a read error. V is TRBV4-3 and J is TRBJ2-1, with D perhaps matching TRBD1 (6 bases). The CDR3 totals 13 residues. The germline gives CDR1 LGHNA, CDR2 YSLEER. As DNA, the CDR3 is TGCGCCAGCAGCCAAGACCAGCGACAGGAGTGGGTCTTC. Its translation: CASSQDQRQEWVF.

This chain's CDR3 is CASSNPSGRTEEQYF. The CDR3 DNA sequence: TGTGCCAGTAGTAACCCTAGCGGGAGGACCGAGGAGCAGTACTTC. The chain joins TRBV19 to TRBJ2-7; 11 nucleotides align to TRBD2. With V trimmed by 4 bases and J by 7 bases, 9 bases remained unmatched. CDR3 length equals 15 residues. Germline-derived CDR1 and CDR2 are LNHDA and SQIVND (reference sequence).

V gene TRBV6-1 combines with J gene TRBJ1-2; 9 bases map to TRBD1. Germline V lookup: CDR1 MNHNS, CDR2 SASEGT. Germline trimming cut 3 bases from V and 2 bases from J; bases unmatched to any gene: 7. The CDR3 runs 16 residues. The CDR3 loop is CASSEGTGPSNYGYTF. The CDR3 DNA follows: TGTGCCAGCAGTGAGGGGACAGGGCCATCAAACTATGGCTACACCTTC.

The V call is TRBV7-9, the J call TRBJ2-1, with D perhaps matching TRBD2 (6 bases). The CDR3 is made up of 15 amino acids. Germline-derived CDR1 and CDR2 are SEHNR and FQNEAQ (reference sequence). Trimming shortened V by 7 bases and J by 1 base, and 14 bases separated the two germline ends. The CDR3, as DNA: TGTGCCAGCATTTGGGGGGAGAGGTCCTACAATGAGCAGTTCTTC. It codes for CASIWGERSYNEQFF.

The chain has TRBV18 and TRBJ1-1; maybe TRBD1 (6 bases). Germline V CDR1 and CDR2: KGHSH, LQKENI. V was clipped by 2 bases and J by 2 bases, with 15 bases between them. This CDR3 comprises 16 residues. The CDR3 is CASSPRSGVDNTEAFF. DNA of the CDR3: TGTGCCAGCTCACCAAGATCAGGGGTGGACAACACTGAAGCTTTCTTT.

The gene calls are TRBV18 and TRBJ2-5; no clear D gene. Germline V gene lookup returns CDR1 KGHSH and CDR2 LQKENI. This CDR3 is built from 11 residues. Trimming removed 3 bases from V and 5 bases from J, with 4 bases in between. CDR3: CASSPSETQYF. The CDR3 DNA is TGTGCCAGCTCACCTTCGGAGACCCAGTACTTC.

This rearrangement joins TRBV5-8 to TRBJ2-5; no clear D gene. From germline, CDR1 is SGHTS and CDR2 YDEGEE. This CDR3 has 13 amino acids. V was shortened by 1 base and J by 5 bases, with 9 bases between the two germline ends. The CDR3, as DNA: TGTGCCAGCAGCTTGCAGGCCGTTGAGACCCAGTACTTC. Its protein product is CASSLQAVETQYF.

V gene TRBV5-6 combines with J gene TRBJ2-1, with TRBD2 matching 10 bases. Germline loops: CDR1 SGHDT, CDR2 YYEEEE. The trim removed 0 bases at V and 8 bases at J, leaving 5 bases unmatched. This CDR3 region has 15 residues. The CDR3: CASSLDSGRSDEQFF. The CDR3 DNA reads TGTGCCAGCAGCTTGGATAGCGGGAGGTCCGATGAGCAGTTCTTC.

The V call is TRBV11-3, the J call TRBJ2-1; TRBD2 is a possible D gene (7 bases). Trimming took off 5 bases at V and 0 bases at J, with 11 bases between the two ends. The CDR3 consists of 15 residues. Germline V gene data show CDR1 as SGHNT and CDR2 as YENEEA. The CDR3 reads CASSGGAISYNEQFF. CDR3 coding DNA: TGTGCCAGCAGCGGGGGGGCCATCTCCTACAATGAGCAGTTCTTC.

V gene TRBV27 combines with J gene TRBJ2-7, with D perhaps matching TRBD2 (8 bases). Germline assignment: CDR1 MNHEY and CDR2 SMNVEV (reference sequence). Deletions cut 2 bases from V and 2 bases from J, with 16 bases between. This CDR3 comprises 16 residues. In nucleotides, the CDR3 is TGTGCCAGCAGTTTACTATACGGGAGGGGGCCCTACGAGCAGTACTTC. Translation gives CASSLLYGRGPYEQYF.

V usage is TRBV2 and J usage is TRBJ1-4; possibly TRBD1 for D (6 bases). The germline V gene encodes CDR1 SNHLY and CDR2 FYNNEI. Trimming shortened V by 0 bases and J by 5 bases, and 13 bases separated the two germline ends. This CDR3 comprises 16 residues. CDR3 sequence: CASSEAPMDSNEKLFF. CDR3 coding DNA: TGTGCCAGCAGTGAAGCGCCGATGGACAGCAATGAAAAACTGTTTTTT.